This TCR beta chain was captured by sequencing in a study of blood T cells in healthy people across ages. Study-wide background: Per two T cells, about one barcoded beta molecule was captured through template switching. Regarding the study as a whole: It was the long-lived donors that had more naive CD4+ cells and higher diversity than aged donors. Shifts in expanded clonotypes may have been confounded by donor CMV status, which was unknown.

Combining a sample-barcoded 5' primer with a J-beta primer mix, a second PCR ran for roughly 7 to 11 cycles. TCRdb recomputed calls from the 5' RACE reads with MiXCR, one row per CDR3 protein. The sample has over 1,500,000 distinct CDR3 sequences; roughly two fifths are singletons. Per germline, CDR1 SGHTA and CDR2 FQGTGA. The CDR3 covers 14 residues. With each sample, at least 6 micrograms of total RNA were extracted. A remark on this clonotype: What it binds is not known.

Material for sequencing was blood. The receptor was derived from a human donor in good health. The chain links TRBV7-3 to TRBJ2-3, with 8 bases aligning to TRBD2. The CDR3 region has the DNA TGTGCTACAGCGGGGCGGGGGGGCACAGATACGCAGTATTTT. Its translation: CATAGRGGTDTQYF.